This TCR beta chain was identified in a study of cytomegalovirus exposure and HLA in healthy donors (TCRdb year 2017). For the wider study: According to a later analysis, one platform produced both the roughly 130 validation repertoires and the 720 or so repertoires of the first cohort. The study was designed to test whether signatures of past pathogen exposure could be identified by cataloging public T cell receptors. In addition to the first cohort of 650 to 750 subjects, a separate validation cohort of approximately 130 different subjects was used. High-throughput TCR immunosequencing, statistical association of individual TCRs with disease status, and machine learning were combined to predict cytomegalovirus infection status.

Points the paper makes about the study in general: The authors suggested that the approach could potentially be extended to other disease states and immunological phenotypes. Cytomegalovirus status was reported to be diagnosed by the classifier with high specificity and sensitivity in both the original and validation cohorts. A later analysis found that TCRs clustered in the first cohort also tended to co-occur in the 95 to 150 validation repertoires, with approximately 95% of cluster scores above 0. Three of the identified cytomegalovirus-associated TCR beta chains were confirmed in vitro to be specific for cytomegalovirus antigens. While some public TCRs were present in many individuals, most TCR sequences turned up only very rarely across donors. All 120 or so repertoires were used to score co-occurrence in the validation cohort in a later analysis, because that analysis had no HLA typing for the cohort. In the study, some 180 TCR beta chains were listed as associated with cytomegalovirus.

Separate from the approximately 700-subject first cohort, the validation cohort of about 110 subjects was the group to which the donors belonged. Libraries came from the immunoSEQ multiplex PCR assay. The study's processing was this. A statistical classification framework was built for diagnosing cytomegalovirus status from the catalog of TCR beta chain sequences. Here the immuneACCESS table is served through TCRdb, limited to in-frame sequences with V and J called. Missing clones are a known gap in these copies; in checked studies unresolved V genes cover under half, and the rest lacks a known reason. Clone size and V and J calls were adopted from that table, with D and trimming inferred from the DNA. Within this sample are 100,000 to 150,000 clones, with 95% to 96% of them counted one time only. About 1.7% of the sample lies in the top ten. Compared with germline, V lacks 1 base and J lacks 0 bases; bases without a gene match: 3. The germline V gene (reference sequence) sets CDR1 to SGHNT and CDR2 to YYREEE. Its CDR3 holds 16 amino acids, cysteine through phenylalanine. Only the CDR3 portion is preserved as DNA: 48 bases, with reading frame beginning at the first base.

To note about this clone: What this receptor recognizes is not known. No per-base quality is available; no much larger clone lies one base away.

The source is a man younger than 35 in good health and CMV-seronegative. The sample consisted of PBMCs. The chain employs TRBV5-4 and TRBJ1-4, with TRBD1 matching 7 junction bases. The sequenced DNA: TGTGCCAGCAGCTTGTACAGGGGCGCAACTAATGAAAAACTGTTTTTT. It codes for CASSLYRGATNEKLFF.